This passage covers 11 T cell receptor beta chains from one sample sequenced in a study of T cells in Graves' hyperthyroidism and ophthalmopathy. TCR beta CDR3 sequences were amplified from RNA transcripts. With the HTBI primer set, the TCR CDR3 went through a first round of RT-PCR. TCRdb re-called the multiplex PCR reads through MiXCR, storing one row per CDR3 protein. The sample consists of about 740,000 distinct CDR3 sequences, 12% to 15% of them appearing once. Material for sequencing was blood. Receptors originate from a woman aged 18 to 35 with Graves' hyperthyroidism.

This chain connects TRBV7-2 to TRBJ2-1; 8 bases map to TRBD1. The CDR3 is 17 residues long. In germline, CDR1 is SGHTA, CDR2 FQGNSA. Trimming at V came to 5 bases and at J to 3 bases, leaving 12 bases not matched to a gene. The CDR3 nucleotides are TGTGCCAGCAGCCGACAGGGGCCTGCGGGCCTCTACAATGAGCAGTTCTTC. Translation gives CASSRQGPAGLYNEQFF. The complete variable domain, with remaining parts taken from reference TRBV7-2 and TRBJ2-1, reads GAGVSQSPSNKVTEKGKDVELRCDPISGHTALYWYRQSLGQGLEFLIYFQGNSAPDKSGLPSDRFSAERTGGSVSTLTIQRTQQEDSAVYLCASSRQGPAGLYNEQFFGPGTRLTVL.

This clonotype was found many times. The CDR3 is CASSVEGWERTNTEAFF. The CDR3 DNA reads as TGTGCCAGCAGCGTAGAGGGGTGGGAAAGGACGAACACTGAAGCTTTCTTT. The J gene is TRBJ1-1, the V gene TRBV9; a possible D gene is TRBD1 (5 bases). The CDR3 runs 17 residues. V gave up 0 bases and J gave up 1 base, with 16 bases separating them. Germline V lookup: CDR1 SGDLS, CDR2 YYNGEE.

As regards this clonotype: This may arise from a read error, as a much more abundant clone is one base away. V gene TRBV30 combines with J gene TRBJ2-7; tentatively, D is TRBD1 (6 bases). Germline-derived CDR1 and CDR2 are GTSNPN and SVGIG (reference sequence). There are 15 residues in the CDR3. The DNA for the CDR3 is TGTGTCTGGAGTGTAAATGGGGGCAGGGGCTACGAGCAGTACTTC. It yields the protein CVWSVNGGRGYEQYF.

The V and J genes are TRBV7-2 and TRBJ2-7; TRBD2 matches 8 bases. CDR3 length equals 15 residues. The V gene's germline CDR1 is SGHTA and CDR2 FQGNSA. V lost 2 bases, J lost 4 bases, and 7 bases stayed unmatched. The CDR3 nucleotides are TGTGCCAGCAGCTTAACACTAGCGGCTTTATACGAGCAGTACTTC. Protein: CASSLTLAALYEQYF.

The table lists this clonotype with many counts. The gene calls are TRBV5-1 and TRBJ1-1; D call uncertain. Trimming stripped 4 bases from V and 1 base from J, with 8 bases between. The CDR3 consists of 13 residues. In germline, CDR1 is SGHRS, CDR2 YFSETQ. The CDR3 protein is CASSVYGNTEAFF. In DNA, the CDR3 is TGCGCCAGCAGCGTTTACGGGAACACTGAAGCTTTCTTT.

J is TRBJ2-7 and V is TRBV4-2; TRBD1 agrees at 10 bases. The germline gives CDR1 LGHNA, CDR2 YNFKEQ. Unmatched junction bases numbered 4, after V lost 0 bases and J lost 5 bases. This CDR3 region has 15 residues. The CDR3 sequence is CASSQERQGADEQYF. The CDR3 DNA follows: TGTGCCAGCAGCCAAGAAAGACAGGGGGCGGACGAGCAGTACTTC.

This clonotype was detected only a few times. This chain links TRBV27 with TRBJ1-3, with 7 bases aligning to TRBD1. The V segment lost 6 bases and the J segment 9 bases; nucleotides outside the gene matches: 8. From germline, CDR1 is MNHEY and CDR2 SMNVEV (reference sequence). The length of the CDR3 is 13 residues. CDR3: CASSTTGLGTIYF. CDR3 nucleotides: TGTGCCAGCAGCACGACAGGGTTAGGCACCATATATTTT.

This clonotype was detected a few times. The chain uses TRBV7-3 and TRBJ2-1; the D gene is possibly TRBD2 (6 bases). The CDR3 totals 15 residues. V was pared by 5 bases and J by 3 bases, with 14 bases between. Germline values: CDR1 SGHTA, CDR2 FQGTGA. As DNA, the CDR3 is TGTGCCAGCAGCCCCATGGGACTCGACTACAATGAGCAGTTCTTC. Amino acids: CASSPMGLDYNEQFF.

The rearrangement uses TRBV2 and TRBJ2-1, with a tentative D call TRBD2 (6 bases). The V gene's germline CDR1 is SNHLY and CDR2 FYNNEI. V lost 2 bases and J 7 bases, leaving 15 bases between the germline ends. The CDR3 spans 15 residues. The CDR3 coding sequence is TGTGCCAGCAGTGAAATGCGGGGTGGGGGGAATGAGCAGTTCTTC. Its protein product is CASSEMRGGGNEQFF.

CDR3 residues: CASSPDYYGYTF. DNA for the CDR3: TGTGCCAGCAGCCCCGACTATTATGGCTACACCTTC. The chain links TRBV14 to TRBJ1-2; D call uncertain. CDR1 and CDR2 from the germline V gene are SGHDN and FVKESK. Between the trimmed V and J ends, which lost 4 bases and 5 bases, there was a span of 8 bases. This CDR3 has 12 amino acids.

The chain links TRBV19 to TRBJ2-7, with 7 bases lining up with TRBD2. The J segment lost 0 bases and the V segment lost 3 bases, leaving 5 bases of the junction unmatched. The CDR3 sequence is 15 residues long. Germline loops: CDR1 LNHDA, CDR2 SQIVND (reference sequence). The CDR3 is CASSIAGDTSYEQYF. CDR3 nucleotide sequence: TGTGCCAGTAGTATCGCGGGAGACACCTCCTACGAGCAGTACTTC.